The T cell receptor beta chain described here comes from a study of blood T cell repertoires in COVID-19. About the research overall: PBMCs, B-cell-depleted T cells, or T cells were the source of the cDNA or gDNA that made up the material.

The study drew participants aged about 18 to 89 years from 20 to 30 US areas. Participants had their cohort set by participant-reported clinical history. Before being deemed recovered, Cohort 3 donors had two negative PCRs, clearance, or symptom resolution. The method was immunoSEQ multiplex PCR; TCRdb's version includes in-frame clones alone and lacks a portion of them. Of hundreds of thousands of clones listed, about nine tenths were seen once; the top ten hold less than 1.5%. CDR1 KGHDR and CDR2 SFDVKD come from the germline V gene. The V segment lost 5 bases and the J segment 3 bases; nucleotides outside the gene matches: 12. The CDR3 length is 17 residues.

The chain employs TRBV24-1 and TRBJ1-2, with TRBD1 matching 9 bases. The sequence derives from a man between 25 and 39 years old who had recovered from COVID-19. The sample comprised PBMCs or T cells enriched from blood (not recorded which). CDR3 DNA sequence: TGTGCCACCAGTGTCGGGGGAACAGGGGGCGAGGACTATGGCTACACCTTC. Encoded protein: CATSVGGTGGEDYGYTF.